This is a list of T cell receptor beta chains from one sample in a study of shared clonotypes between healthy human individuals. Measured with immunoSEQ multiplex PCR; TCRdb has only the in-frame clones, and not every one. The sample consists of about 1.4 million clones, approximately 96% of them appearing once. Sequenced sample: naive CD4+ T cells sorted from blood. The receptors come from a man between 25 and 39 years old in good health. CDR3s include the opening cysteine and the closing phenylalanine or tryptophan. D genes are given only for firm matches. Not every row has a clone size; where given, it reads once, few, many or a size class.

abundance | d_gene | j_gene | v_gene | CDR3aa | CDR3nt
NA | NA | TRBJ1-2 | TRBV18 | CASSPATEYGYTF | TGTGCCAGCTCACCAGCGACAGAATATGGCTACACCTTC
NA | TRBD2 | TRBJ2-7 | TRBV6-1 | CASSALIAGNDYEQYF | TGTGCCAGCAGTGCCCTCATAGCGGGAAACGACTACGAGCAGTACTTC
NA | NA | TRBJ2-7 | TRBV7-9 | CASSLYPPATYEQYF | TGTGCCAGCAGCTTATACCCGCCGGCCACCTACGAGCAGTACTTC
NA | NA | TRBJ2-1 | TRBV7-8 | CASSNYPGASDWNEQFF | TGTGCCAGCAGCAACTACCCAGGGGCGTCGGATTGGAATGAGCAGTTCTTC
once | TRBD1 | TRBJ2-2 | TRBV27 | CASTVLDRAGGELFF | TGTGCCAGCACCGTATTGGACAGGGCAGGTGGGGAGCTGTTTTTT
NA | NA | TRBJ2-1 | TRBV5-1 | CASSLSAGGNEQFF | TGCGCCAGCAGCTTATCGGCCGGGGGCAATGAGCAGTTCTTC
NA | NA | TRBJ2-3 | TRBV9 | CASSVDGRGGTDTQYF | TGTGCCAGCAGCGTAGACGGGAGAGGGGGCACAGATACGCAGTATTTT
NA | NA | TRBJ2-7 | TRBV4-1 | CASSHDPVEGYEQYF | TGCGCCAGCAGCCATGACCCCGTTGAAGGTTACGAGCAGTACTTC
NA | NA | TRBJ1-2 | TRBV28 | CASQKRVFGYTF | TGTGCCAGCCAAAAGCGGGTGTTTGGCTACACCTTC
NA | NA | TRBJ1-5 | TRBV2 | CASTDTTQRPQHF | TGTGCCAGCACGGACACCACTCAGCGGCCCCAGCATTTT
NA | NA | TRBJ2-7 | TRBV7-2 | CASSLVGYEQYF | TGTGCCAGCAGCTTAGTTGGCTACGAGCAGTACTTC
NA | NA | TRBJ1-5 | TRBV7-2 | CASSSPTGFGNQPQHF | TGTGCCAGCAGCTCCCCCACAGGGTTCGGTAATCAGCCCCAGCATTTT
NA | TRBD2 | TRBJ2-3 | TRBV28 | CASSTSGRTATADTQYF | TGTGCCAGCAGTACTAGCGGGAGGACAGCCACGGCAGATACGCAGTATTTT
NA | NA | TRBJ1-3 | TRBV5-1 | CATREGDNSGNTIYF | TGCGCCACCCGGGAAGGTGACAACTCTGGAAACACCATATATTTT
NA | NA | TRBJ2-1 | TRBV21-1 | CASSEGGPSGRSPYNEQFF | TGTGCCAGCAGCGAGGGAGGTCCCAGCGGGAGGTCCCCCTACAATGAGCAGTTCTTC
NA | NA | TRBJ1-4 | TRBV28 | CASRGTAINEKLFF | TGTGCCAGCAGGGGTACAGCTATTAATGAAAAACTGTTTTTT
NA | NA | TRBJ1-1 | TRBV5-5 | CASSLARLNTEAFF | TGTGCCAGCAGCTTGGCCAGACTGAACACTGAAGCTTTCTTT